These 4 T cell receptor beta chains originate from one sample sequenced in a study of OX40 agonist ivuxolimab in advanced cancers. Library construction relied on the immunoSEQ multiplex PCR assay. TCRdb holds this immuneACCESS table with in-frame rearrangements only. Some clones are missing; in checked studies, unresolved V genes explain under half, and the rest has no known cause. The table for this sample lists 55,000 to 65,000 clones; about 85% of them were counted only once. The ten largest clones represent over 3.5% of the sample. Sequencing used CD4+ or CD8+ T cells sorted from blood, obtained in a trial of the OX40 agonist ivuxolimab. The origin of the receptors is an adult with an advanced solid tumor such as melanoma, head and neck, liver or kidney cancer.

The chain couples TRBV5-4 to TRBJ1-4; D is perhaps TRBD1 (5 bases). Trimming removed 4 bases at V and 5 bases at J, with 15 bases between. There are 15 residues in the CDR3. Germline V gene data show CDR1 as SGHNT and CDR2 as YYREEE (reference sequence). As DNA, the CDR3 is TGTGCCAGCAGCCCGTCAGGGACCCAAAATGAAAAACTGTTTTTT. Residues: CASSPSGTQNEKLFF.

This clone was seen once. The chain is built from TRBV27 and TRBJ2-5; 13 nucleotides agree with TRBD2. Trimming took 5 bases from V and 4 from J; bases not matched to a gene: 7. Germline V gene data show CDR1 as MNHEY and CDR2 as SMNVEV (reference sequence). The CDR3 contains 16 residues. The CDR3 sequence is CASSQGLAGVRETQYF. In DNA, the CDR3 is TGTGCCAGCAGTCAAGGACTAGCGGGAGTGCGAGAGACCCAGTACTTC.

DNA for the CDR3: TGTGCCAGCAGCTTAAATAGCGGGAGAGAGACCCAGTACTTC. It encodes CASSLNSGRETQYF. The V gene is TRBV7-3, the J gene TRBJ2-5; 9 bases agree with TRBD2. This CDR3 spans 14 amino acids. Germline V gene sequence: CDR1 SGHTA, CDR2 FQGTGA. J gave up 4 bases and V 1 base, and 1 base lay outside the gene matches.

The rearrangement links TRBV9 to TRBJ2-2, with D possibly matching TRBD1 (6 bases). Trimming removed 3 bases from V and 1 base from J, with 10 bases in between. Germline CDR1 and CDR2: SGDLS and YYNGEE. This CDR3 spans 15 amino acids. For the CDR3, the DNA is TGTGCCAGCAGCGCACGGGGACAGAACACCGGGGAGCTGTTTTTT. Residues: CASSARGQNTGELFF.